Presented here are 5 T cell receptor beta chains from one specimen sequenced in a study of blood T cell repertoires in COVID-19. TCRdb keeps only in-frame clones here, not all; method: immunoSEQ multiplex PCR. Counted here are 140,000 to 150,000 clones, over 70% occurring once; the ten biggest clones make up 3.5%. The sample taken for sequencing was peripheral blood. Receptor source: a man in his 70s who had recovered from COVID-19.

This chain uses TRBV7-2 with TRBJ1-1; TRBD1 matches at 7 bases. Germline V lookup: CDR1 SGHTA, CDR2 FQGNSA. V lost 5 bases to trimming and J lost 2 bases; unmatched junction nucleotides: 11. CDR3 length: 16 amino acids. CDR3 DNA: TGTGCCAGCAGCGTACGACAGGGTAGGAAAAACACTGAAGCTTTCTTT. It translates to CASSVRQGRKNTEAFF.

V and J are TRBV9 and TRBJ2-5; TRBD1 agrees at 8 bases. From germline, CDR1 is SGDLS and CDR2 YYNGEE. The trim removed 4 bases at V and 5 bases at J, leaving 10 bases unmatched. The CDR3 consists of 15 residues. CDR3 nucleotide sequence: TGTGCCAGCAGCAGGTGGTTGACAGGGGTGGAGACCCAGTACTTC. Encoded protein: CASSRWLTGVETQYF.

This chain uses TRBV4-1 with TRBJ2-7; D is unresolved. This CDR3 region has 15 residues. V dropped 0 bases and J dropped 0 bases, with 9 bases sitting between them. Germline CDR1 is MGHRA and CDR2 is YSYEKL. CDR3 amino acids: CASSQDSFSSYEQYF. DNA of the CDR3: TGCGCCAGCAGCCAAGATTCGTTCAGCTCCTACGAGCAGTACTTC.

The genes are TRBV7-9 and TRBJ2-7; 12 bases line up with TRBD2. This CDR3 has 17 residues. V dropped 1 base and J dropped 6; count of bases not matched to a gene: 10. Germline V gene data show CDR1 as SEHNR and CDR2 as FQNEAQ (reference sequence). The chain's CDR3 is CASSLGGLAGVAAEQYF. CDR3 bases: TGTGCCAGCAGCTTAGGGGGACTAGCGGGCGTCGCTGCCGAGCAGTACTTC.

This chain connects TRBV19 to TRBJ1-2, with D unresolved. Between the trimmed V and J ends, which lost 5 bases and 7 bases, there was a span of 20 bases. The CDR3 is 15 residues long. The germline CDR1 and CDR2 sequences are LNHDA and SQIVND (reference sequence). This chain's CDR3 is CASSSIGGPKVGYTF. The CDR3 DNA reads TGTGCCAGTAGTTCCATCGGCGGTCCGAAGGTTGGCTACACCTTC.